These 4 T cell receptor beta chains were sequenced from one sample in a study of blood T cell repertoires in COVID-19. Libraries were prepared by immunoSEQ multiplex PCR; TCRdb keeps only in-frame clonotypes and omits some of them. The sample contains a few hundred thousand clones, 70% to 90% of which appear only once. The sequenced material came from PBMCs or T cells enriched from blood (not recorded which). All receptors derive from a woman between 35 and 50 years old who had recovered from COVID-19.

The J gene is TRBJ2-7, the V gene TRBV12-3 or TRBV12-4; 8 bases are shared with TRBD1. The ends lost 10 bases at V and 4 bases at J; junction bases unmatched: 9. The CDR3 totals 13 residues. CDR3 in amino acids: CAILGQGRYEQYF. The CDR3 nucleotides read TGTGCCATCCTCGGACAGGGTCGGTACGAGCAGTACTTC.

V gene TRBV29-1 combines with J gene TRBJ2-7, with 10 bases lining up with TRBD2. Germline-derived CDR1 and CDR2 are SQVTM and ANQGSEA. The CDR3 spans 12 residues. The CDR3 spells CAGTSGTYEQYF. In nucleotides, the CDR3 is TGCGCTGGCACTAGCGGGACGTACGAGCAGTACTTC.

The V and J genes are TRBV28 and TRBJ2-3; tentative D call: TRBD1 (6 bases). Trimming took off 6 bases at V and 2 bases at J, with 9 bases between the two ends. CDR1 is MDHEN, CDR2 SYDVKM, per germline. This CDR3 spans 13 amino acids. The CDR3: CASSTGTTDTQYF. DNA of the CDR3: TGTGCCAGCAGCACAGGGACCACAGATACGCAGTATTTT.

This clone appeared a single time. The chain uses TRBV2 and TRBJ2-7, with 7 bases identical to TRBD1. Germline lookup yields CDR1 SNHLY and CDR2 FYNNEI. J was trimmed by 6 bases and V by 4 bases; bases with no gene match: 6. CDR3 size: 13 residues. The CDR3 DNA is TGTGCCAGCAGTGGTGACAGGGTGACCGAGCAGTACTTC. Translating it yields CASSGDRVTEQYF.